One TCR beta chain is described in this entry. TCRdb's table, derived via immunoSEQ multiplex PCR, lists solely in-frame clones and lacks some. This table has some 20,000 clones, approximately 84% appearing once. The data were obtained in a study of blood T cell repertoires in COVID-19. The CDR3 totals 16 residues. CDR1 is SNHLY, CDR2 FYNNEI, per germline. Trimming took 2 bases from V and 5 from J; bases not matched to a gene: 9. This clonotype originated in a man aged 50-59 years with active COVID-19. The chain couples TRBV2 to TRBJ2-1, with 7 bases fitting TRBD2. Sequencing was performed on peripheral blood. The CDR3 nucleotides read TGTGCCAGCAGTGAAAAAATAAGCGGGGAGGACAATGAGCAGTTCTTC. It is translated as CASSEKISGEDNEQFF.